Below are 28 T cell receptor beta chains sequenced from a single sample in a study of T cells after yellow fever vaccination. Each CDR3 protein is one row after TCRdb ran MiXCR on the 5' RACE reads. Altogether about 210,000 distinct CDR3 sequences are present, around 6.7% being singletons, with the ten largest covering approximately 1%. Source: CD4+ T cells sorted from PBMCs, taken on the day of the yellow fever booster vaccination. Source of these receptors: a man aged 30 to 39 who received the YFV17D yellow fever vaccine.

This rearrangement joins TRBV20-1 to TRBJ1-2; possibly TRBD1 for D (6 bases). V dropped 4 bases and J dropped 2 bases, with 11 bases sitting between them. CDR3 length equals 13 residues. CDR1 is DFQATT and CDR2 is SNEGSKA in the germline V gene (reference sequence). The CDR3 is CSATQGGNYGYTF. CDR3 nucleotides: TGCAGTGCTACCCAAGGGGGAAACTATGGCTACACCTTC.

The rearrangement links TRBV5-4 to TRBJ1-1, with 10 bases identical to TRBD1. Per the germline V gene, CDR1 is SGHNT and CDR2 is YYREEE (reference sequence). With V trimmed by 4 bases and J by 1 base, 4 bases remained unmatched. CDR3 length: 15 amino acids. DNA of the CDR3: TGTGCCAGCAGCCCTAGACAGGGGGCGAACACTGAAGCTTTCTTT. Translated, it gives CASSPRQGANTEAFF.

This clonotype appeared many times. The chain carries TRBV7-2 and TRBJ2-5, with TRBD2 as a possible D gene (5 bases). Germline V gives CDR1 SGHTA, CDR2 FQGNSA. The V end was cut by 7 bases, the J end by 5 bases, with 17 bases between. This CDR3 spans 14 amino acids. DNA for the CDR3: TGTGCCAGCACCCTCCGAGGGAACGGGGAGACCCAGTACTTC. It encodes CASTLRGNGETQYF.

V usage is TRBV6-1 and J usage is TRBJ1-1; the D gene is possibly TRBD1 (6 bases). The V gene's germline CDR1 is MNHNS and CDR2 SASEGT. Deletions cut 5 bases from V and 2 bases from J, with 15 bases between. The CDR3 runs 15 residues. CDR3 in DNA: TGTGCCAGCAGTACCTCTTCGACAGGAAACACTGAAGCTTTCTTT. It encodes CASSTSSTGNTEAFF.

This clonotype was seen many times. The chain links TRBV7-2 to TRBJ1-1; TRBD1 aligns across 10 bases. Germline V gene sequence: CDR1 SGHTA, CDR2 FQGNSA. V dropped 2 bases and J dropped 4; count of bases not matched to a gene: 1. The CDR3 has 14 residues. The CDR3: CASSLRQGATEAFF. Written as DNA, the CDR3 is TGTGCCAGCAGCTTACGACAGGGGGCCACTGAAGCTTTCTTT.

This clonotype was seen repeatedly, ten times or more. V usage is TRBV5-1 and J usage is TRBJ2-5; the D is unclear. The CDR3 consists of 12 residues. Looked up from germline, CDR1 is SGHRS and CDR2 is YFSETQ. The ends were cut back, 4 bases at V and 4 bases at J, with 8 bases in the middle. CDR3 sequence reads: CASSDTGETQYF. CDR3 sequence (DNA): TGCGCCAGCAGCGATACCGGAGAGACCCAGTACTTC.

This clonotype was seen at least ten times. The chain couples TRBV3-1 to TRBJ2-7; 11 positions match TRBD2. V trimming: 3 bases; J trimming: 5 bases; junction bases outside the gene matches: 6. The length of the CDR3 is 15 residues. Looked up from germline, CDR1 is LGHDT and CDR2 is YNNKEL (reference sequence). CDR3 sequence (DNA): TGTGCCAGCAGCCATACTAGCGGGAGAAGGAACGAGCAGTACTTC. Protein product: CASSHTSGRRNEQYF.

This clonotype appeared many times. The rearrangement links TRBV12-3 or TRBV12-4 to TRBJ1-1; D is perhaps TRBD1 (6 bases). The V gene lost 6 bases and the J gene lost 7 bases, with 15 bases spanning the gap. The CDR3 has 13 amino acids. CDR3 nucleotides: TGTGCCAGCAGCACCGGGACACGGAGTGAAGCTTTCTTT. Protein product: CASSTGTRSEAFF.

V is TRBV11-3 and J is TRBJ2-1; possible D gene TRBD2, 5 bases. CDR1 and CDR2 (germline): SGHNT, YENEEA. This CDR3 has 13 residues. V was trimmed by 2 bases and J by 6 bases, leaving 8 bases between them. The DNA of the CDR3 is TGTGCCAGCAGCTTACGAGGGTCCAATGAGCAGTTCTTC. Translated, it gives CASSLRGSNEQFF.

The table lists this clonotype with many counts. V and J are TRBV11-2 and TRBJ2-3; D not resolved. Germline assignment: CDR1 SGHAT and CDR2 FQNNGV. Trimming pared 3 bases from V and 3 bases from J, leaving 25 bases between. The CDR3 has 19 amino acids. The CDR3 nucleotides read TGTGCCAGCAGCTTTAAAATAAACCCAAGAAGGAAAAGAACAGATACGCAGTATTTT. Protein sequence: CASSFKINPRRKRTDTQYF. The full variable domain, rest sourced from reference TRBV11-2 and TRBJ2-3, is EAGVAQSPRYKIIEKRQSVAFWCNPISGHATLYWYQQILGQGPKLLIQFQNNGVVDDSQLPKDRFSAERLKGVDSTLKIQPAKLEDSAVYLCASSFKINPRRKRTDTQYFGPGTRLTVL.

This clonotype was observed a handful of times. The rearrangement joins TRBV27 to TRBJ2-7; 11 positions agree with TRBD2. After removal of 4 bases from V and 3 bases from J, the junction contained 2 bases not matched to a gene. The CDR3 extends over 14 amino acids. Germline V gene sequence: CDR1 MNHEY, CDR2 SMNVEV (reference sequence). CDR3 sequence: CASSYSGRDYEQYF. CDR3 in DNA: TGTGCCAGCAGTTATAGCGGGAGGGACTACGAGCAGTACTTC.

This clonotype occurred a few times. The chain couples TRBV29-1 to TRBJ2-7; the D gene is possibly TRBD1 (7 bases). The CDR3 is 12 amino acids. Germline assignment: CDR1 SQVTM and CDR2 ANQGSEA. Trimming shortened V by 5 bases and J by 5 bases, and 13 bases separated the two germline ends. CDR3 protein: CSVHRGGDEQYF. For the CDR3, the DNA is TGCAGCGTTCACAGGGGAGGTGACGAGCAGTACTTC.

This clonotype was recorded at least ten times. J is TRBJ2-5 and V is TRBV10-3; D unclear. Germline V gene sequence: CDR1 ENHRY, CDR2 SYGVKD. This CDR3 has 15 amino acids. Trimming stripped 3 bases from V and 4 bases from J, with 15 bases between. CDR3 nucleotides: TGTGCCATCAGTGACAACATCAAGAACGGAGAGACCCAGTACTTC. This codes for CAISDNIKNGETQYF.

This clonotype has at least ten counts. The chain uses TRBV20-1 and TRBJ2-1; weak D call: TRBD2 (6 bases). Germline CDR1 DFQATT, CDR2 SNEGSKA (reference sequence). V shed 5 bases and J shed 10 bases, with 12 bases lying between them. The CDR3 spans 11 residues. The CDR3 protein is CSARSSAEQFF. The CDR3 DNA sequence: TGCAGTGCTCGATCTAGCGCCGAGCAGTTCTTC.

This clonotype was seen a handful of times. CDR3 loop: CASSYFMGTHTYEQYF. The CDR3 nucleotides are TGTGCCAGCAGTTACTTTATGGGGACACATACTTACGAGCAGTACTTC. This chain joins TRBV6-2 or TRBV6-3 and TRBJ2-7, with D tentatively TRBD1 (6 bases). V was shortened by 1 base and J by 4 bases, with 17 bases between the two germline ends. This CDR3 region has 16 residues. The germline V gene encodes CDR1 MNHEY and CDR2 SVGEGT.

The V gene is TRBV29-1, the J gene TRBJ2-7; the D is unclear. The CDR3 has 12 residues. Trimming took 5 bases from V and 0 from J, leaving 8 bases between them. Germline V gives CDR1 SQVTM, CDR2 ANQGSEA. The CDR3 loop reads CSVLMNSYEQYF. CDR3 nucleotide sequence: TGCAGCGTTCTGATGAACTCCTACGAGCAGTACTTC.

In this sample, this clonotype turned up many times. The chain carries TRBV27 and TRBJ2-3; D call uncertain. Between the trimmed V and J ends, which lost 5 bases and 2 bases, there was a span of 8 bases. Germline V lookup: CDR1 MNHEY, CDR2 SMNVEV (reference sequence). This CDR3 region has 13 residues. CDR3 region: CASSRRITDTQYF. The DNA of the CDR3 is TGTGCCAGCAGTCGGCGGATCACAGATACGCAGTATTTT.

The chain recombines TRBV3-1 with TRBJ2-7, with D unclear. Germline V CDR1 and CDR2: LGHDT, YNNKEL (reference sequence). Trimming took off 5 bases at V and 7 bases at J, with 9 bases between the two ends. The CDR3 length is 11 residues. This chain's CDR3 is CASSVIGEQYF. The CDR3 DNA reads TGTGCCAGCAGCGTGATCGGGGAGCAGTACTTC.

This clonotype has a count of ten or more. The chain combines TRBV6-5 with TRBJ1-6; maybe TRBD1 (6 bases). Germline CDR1 is MNHEY and CDR2 is SVGAGI. V lost 0 bases, J lost 7 bases, and 10 bases lay in between. The CDR3 extends over 15 amino acids. The CDR3 nucleotides read TGTGCCAGCAGTTACTCGGGGGCTGGGAATTCACCCCTCCACTTT. Its translation is CASSYSGAGNSPLHF.

In its sample, this clonotype was seen a few times. The rearrangement joins TRBV5-1 to TRBJ1-2, with TRBD1 matching over 7 bases. V was clipped by 5 bases and J by 4 bases; unmatched bases: 11. CDR1 and CDR2 (germline): SGHRS, YFSETQ. The CDR3 extends over 15 amino acids. CDR3 in DNA: TGCGCCAGCAGGCGCGGGACAGACTATTTCTATGGCTACACCTTC. This sequence encodes CASRRGTDYFYGYTF.

The chain combines TRBV4-3 with TRBJ2-3, with D uncertain. Germline V gene lookup returns CDR1 LGHNA and CDR2 YSLEER. This CDR3 contains 16 residues. V was shortened by 3 bases and J by 2 bases, with 15 bases between the two germline ends. In nucleotides, the CDR3 is TGCGCCAGCAGCCATGCCACCGGGCCCACCACAGATACGCAGTATTTT. Protein sequence: CASSHATGPTTDTQYF.

In the case of this clonotype: One end of the junction varies from germline; a read error may be responsible. The rearrangement uses TRBV12-3 or TRBV12-4 and TRBJ2-7; D is uncertain. This CDR3 contains 18 residues. The CDR3 reads CACRNIPKMWEETYEQYF. The CDR3 DNA sequence: TGTGCCTGCAGAAACATACCTAAGATGTGGGAAGAGACCTACGAGCAGTACTTC.

There are many counts of this clonotype. The chain has TRBV7-2 and TRBJ2-3; either TRBD1 or TRBD2 may fit D (6 bases each). The germline CDR1 and CDR2 sequences are SGHTA and FQGNSA. There are 17 residues in the CDR3. The V gene lost 5 bases and the J gene lost 2 bases, with 20 bases spanning the gap. CDR3 nucleotides: TGTGCCAGCAGCCCACCAGGGGTAGCGGTAGCCACAGATACGCAGTATTTT. This translates into CASSPPGVAVATDTQYF.

This clonotype came up many times. V gene TRBV10-1 combines with J gene TRBJ2-3; D unclear. There are 14 residues in the CDR3. Germline CDR1 and CDR2: WNHNN and SYGVQD (reference sequence). Trimming took off 3 bases at V and 0 bases at J, with 7 bases between the two ends. CDR3 DNA: TGCGCCAGCAGTGAAGATACAAGCACAGATACGCAGTATTTT. This encodes CASSEDTSTDTQYF.

This clonotype was detected only a few times. The CDR3 protein is CSARTGSEQYF. The CDR3 bases are TGCAGTGCTAGAACAGGGTCCGAGCAGTACTTC. The chain couples TRBV20-1 to TRBJ2-7; perhaps TRBD1 as D (6 bases). The V gene lost 2 bases and the J gene lost 6 bases, with 8 bases spanning the gap. The CDR3 has 11 residues. Germline lookup yields CDR1 DFQATT and CDR2 SNEGSKA (reference sequence).

This clonotype was observed many times. V usage is TRBV20-1 and J usage is TRBJ1-5; tentatively, D is TRBD1 (5 bases). The CDR3 is 12 residues long. Trimming pared 3 bases from V and 7 bases from J, leaving 10 bases between. Germline V gene sequence: CDR1 DFQATT, CDR2 SNEGSKA (reference sequence). The CDR3 sequence is CSAREGIQPQHF. The CDR3 nucleotides read TGCAGTGCTAGGGAGGGGATCCAGCCCCAGCATTTT.

Only a few counts were recorded for this clonotype. The J gene is TRBJ2-3, the V gene TRBV10-3, with D uncertain. The CDR3 runs to 13 residues. The V gene's germline CDR1 is ENHRY and CDR2 SYGVKD. The V end was cut by 3 bases, the J end by 5 bases, with 9 bases between. In nucleotides, the CDR3 is TGTGCCATCAGTGAAGAGATCGGAGATACGCAGTATTTT. It codes for CAISEEIGDTQYF.

This clonotype came up many times. The chain uses TRBV7-2 and TRBJ2-1; D possibly corresponds to TRBD2 (6 bases). CDR3 length: 15 residues. Germline CDR1 is SGHTA and CDR2 is FQGNSA. The V gene lost 5 bases and the J gene lost 5 bases, with 16 bases spanning the gap. In DNA form, the CDR3 reads TGTGCCAGCAGCCTCCGACTAGTGATAAACAATGAGCAGTTCTTC. As protein: CASSLRLVINNEQFF.